The 4 T cell receptor beta chains given below trace back to one sample, sequenced in a study of blood T cell repertoires in COVID-19. Data came from immunoSEQ multiplex PCR; TCRdb stores just in-frame clones and leaves some out. The table includes almost 100,000 clones, 86% detected once. The sequenced material came from peripheral blood. The receptors originated from a middle-aged man with acute or convalescent COVID-19.

The chain combines TRBV2 with TRBJ2-1, with TRBD2 identical over 10 bases. The junction had 5 bases not matched to a gene; V was cut back by 3 bases and J by 3 bases. The CDR3 contains 16 residues. Germline lookup yields CDR1 SNHLY and CDR2 FYNNEI. CDR3 amino acids: CASSDRTSGFYNEQFF. The CDR3 nucleotides read TGTGCCAGCAGTGACAGGACTAGCGGATTCTACAATGAGCAGTTCTTC.

This chain links TRBV27 with TRBJ2-7; TRBD2 matches at 7 bases. CDR3 size: 14 residues. CDR1 is MNHEY, CDR2 SMNVEV, per germline (reference sequence). V was pared by 2 bases and J by 7 bases, with 8 bases of the junction left unmatched. The chain's CDR3 is CASSLRRESGEQYF. In DNA, the CDR3 is TGTGCCAGCAGTTTAAGGCGGGAGTCGGGGGAGCAGTACTTC.

In DNA, the CDR3 is TGTGCCAGCTCCCAGGACAGGGGGGGATCACCCCTCCACTTT. Protein product: CASSQDRGGSPLHF. This chain joins TRBV18 and TRBJ1-6; 10 nucleotides match TRBD1. CDR3 length: 14 amino acids. V was pared by 6 bases and J by 10 bases, with 6 bases of the junction left unmatched. Germline V gives CDR1 KGHSH, CDR2 LQKENI.

The chain is built from TRBV6-2 or TRBV6-3 and TRBJ2-3, with D possibly being TRBD2 (5 bases). Deletions cut 6 bases from V and 2 bases from J, with 9 bases between. Germline assignment: CDR1 MNHEY and CDR2 SVGEGT. The CDR3 has 13 residues. CDR3 sequence (DNA): TGTGCCAGCAGCCTGGACTTCACAGATACGCAGTATTTT. This sequence encodes CASSLDFTDTQYF.